A single sample gave rise to the 2 T cell receptor beta chains below, sequenced in a study of cytomegalovirus exposure and HLA in healthy donors. Primers included in the PCR were 60 Vbeta and 13 Jbeta primers. This table comes from immunoSEQ multiplex PCR, and its TCRdb copy is limited to in-frame clones, with some not included. The profile shows about 120,000 clones, 81% of them singletons. Source material: PBMCs. Receptors originate from a woman between 40 and 50 years old in good health and CMV-seronegative.

This clone was detected only a few times. V usage is TRBV2 and J usage is TRBJ1-4; 7 bases are a match to TRBD1. CDR3 length: 15 residues. J lost 3 bases, V lost 4 bases, and 5 bases had no gene match. CDR1 and CDR2 from the germline V gene are SNHLY and FYNNEI. CDR3 nucleotide sequence: TGTGCCAGCAGTGCCACAGGGGTGGCTAATGAAAAACTGTTTTTT. Its protein product is CASSATGVANEKLFF. Combining the CDR3 with reference TRBV2 and TRBJ1-4 gives the whole variable domain EPEVTQTPSHQVTQMGQEVILRCVPISNHLYFYWYRQILGQKVEFLVSFYNNEISEKSEIFDDQFSVERPDGSNFTLKIRSTKLEDSAMYFCASSATGVANEKLFFGSGTQLSVL.

The chain couples TRBV6-1 to TRBJ2-7; D is uncertain. The CDR3 spans 15 residues. Trimming took 0 bases from V and 6 from J, leaving 15 bases between them. The V gene's germline CDR1 is MNHNS and CDR2 SASEGT. This CDR3 reads CASSEAPVPSAEQYF. CDR3 sequence (DNA): TGTGCCAGCAGTGAAGCGCCTGTCCCGAGCGCCGAGCAGTACTTC.